What follows describes a single T cell receptor (beta chain). This entry is derived from a study of blood T cell repertoires in COVID-19. The germline V gene encodes CDR1 SEHNR and CDR2 FQNEAQ (reference sequence). The CDR3 consists of 14 residues. Trimming took 0 bases from V and 4 from J; bases not matched to a gene: 2. Clones were sequenced by immunoSEQ multiplex PCR, and TCRdb holds only the in-frame ones, with some missing. Seen here are some 150,000 clones, over 75% observed once, and the top ten hold about 1.2%. The chain is built from TRBV7-9 and TRBJ2-7; TRBD1 aligns across 8 bases. The material sequenced was PBMCs or T cells enriched from blood (not recorded which). This clonotype was obtained from a woman aged 25 to 39 with acute COVID-19. CDR3 protein: CASSLARTGYEQYF. In DNA form, the CDR3 reads TGTGCCAGCAGCTTAGCCCGGACAGGGTACGAGCAGTACTTC.